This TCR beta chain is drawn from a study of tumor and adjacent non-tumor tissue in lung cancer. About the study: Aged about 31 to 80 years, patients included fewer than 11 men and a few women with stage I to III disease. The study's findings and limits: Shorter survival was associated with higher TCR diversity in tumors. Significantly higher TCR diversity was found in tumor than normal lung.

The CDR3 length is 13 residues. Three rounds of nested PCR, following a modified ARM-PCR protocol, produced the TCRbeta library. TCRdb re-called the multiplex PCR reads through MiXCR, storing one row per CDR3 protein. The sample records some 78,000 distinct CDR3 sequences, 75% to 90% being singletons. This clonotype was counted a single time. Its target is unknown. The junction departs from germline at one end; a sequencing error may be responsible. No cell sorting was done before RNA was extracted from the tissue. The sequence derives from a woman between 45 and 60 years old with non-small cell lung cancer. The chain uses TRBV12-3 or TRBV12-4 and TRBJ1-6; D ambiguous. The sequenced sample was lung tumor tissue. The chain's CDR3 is CASSSNSNSPLHF. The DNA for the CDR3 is TGTGCCAGCAGTTCGAATAGTAATTCGCCCCTCCACTTT.